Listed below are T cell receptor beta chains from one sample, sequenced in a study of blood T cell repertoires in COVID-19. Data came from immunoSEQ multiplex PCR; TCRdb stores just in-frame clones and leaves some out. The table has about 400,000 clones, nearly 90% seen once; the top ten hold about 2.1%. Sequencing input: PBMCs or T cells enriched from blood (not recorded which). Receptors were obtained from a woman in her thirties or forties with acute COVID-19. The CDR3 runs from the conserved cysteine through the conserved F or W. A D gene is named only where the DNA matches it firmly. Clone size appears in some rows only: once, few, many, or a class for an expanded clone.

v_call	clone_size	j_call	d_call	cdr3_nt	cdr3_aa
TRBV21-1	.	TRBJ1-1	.	TGTGCCAGCAGCAAAGAAACAGGGAGAGTCGGTGAAGCTTTCTTT	CASSKETGRVGEAFF
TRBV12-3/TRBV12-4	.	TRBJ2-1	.	TGTGCCAGCAGCCCCGAACAGGGTACTGAGCAGTTCTTC	CASSPEQGTEQFF
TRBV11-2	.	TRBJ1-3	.	TGTGCCAGCAGCTTAGATCAATACGGCTCGGGTGGAAACACCATATATTTT	CASSLDQYGSGGNTIYF
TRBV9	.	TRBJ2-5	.	TGTGCCAGCAGCTCGGGGGACAGACAAGAGACCCAGTACTTC	CASSSGDRQETQYF
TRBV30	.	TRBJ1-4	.	TGTGCCTGGAGTGTACTAACGGCGGAAGAAAAACTGTTTTTT	CAWSVLTAEEKLFF
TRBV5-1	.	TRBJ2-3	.	TGCGCCAGCAGCTTGAGGCAGGGAAGCACAGATACGCAGTATTTT	CASSLRQGSTDTQYF
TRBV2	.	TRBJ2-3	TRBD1	TGTGCCAGCAGTCAAGACAGGGGAAGAGATACGCAGTATTTT	CASSQDRGRDTQYF
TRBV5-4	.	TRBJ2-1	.	TGTGCCAGCAGCTTGGCGGGAAATGAGCAGTTCTTC	CASSLAGNEQFF
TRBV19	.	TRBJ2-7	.	TGTGCCAGTAGTATAGTAGGAGGGAGCGAGCAGTACTTC	CASSIVGGSEQYF
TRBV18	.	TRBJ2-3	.	TGTGCCAGCTCACCCCAGGGTTCTAGCACAGATACGCAGTATTTT	CASSPQGSSTDTQYF
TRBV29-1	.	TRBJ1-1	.	TGCAGCGTTGAAACGGGGGGCCGGGGCACTGAAGCTTTCTTT	CSVETGGRGTEAFF
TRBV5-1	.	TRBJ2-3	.	TGCGCCAGCAGCTTGGCCGAGGGTAGGTCCCTCCTCACAGATACGCAGTATTTT	CASSLAEGRSLLTDTQYF
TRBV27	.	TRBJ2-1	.	TGTGCCAGCAGTTCCTCCGACATATCCTACAATGAGCAGTTCTTC	CASSSSDISYNEQFF
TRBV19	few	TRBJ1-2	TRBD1	TGTGCCAGTAGTATAGACGGGACAGCCTTTTACTATGGCTACACCTTC	CASSIDGTAFYYGYTF
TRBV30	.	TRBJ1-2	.	TGTGCCTGGAGTGCCCGGGAGGATGGGGGCTACACCTTC	CAWSAREDGGYTF
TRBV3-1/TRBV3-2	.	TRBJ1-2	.	TGTGCCAGCAGCCCGGACACCCCTAACTATGGCTACACCTTC	CASSPDTPNYGYTF
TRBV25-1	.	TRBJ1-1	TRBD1	TGTGCCAGCAGTGAAGGACAGGGGTACACTGAAGCTTTCTTT	CASSEGQGYTEAFF
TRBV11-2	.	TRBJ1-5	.	TGTGCCAGCAGCTTAGCGACAGGCCAGCCCCAGCATTTT	CASSLATGQPQHF
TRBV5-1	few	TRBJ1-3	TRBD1	TGCGCCAGCAGCTCTACGCCACAGGGGGCTGGAAACACCATATATTTT	CASSSTPQGAGNTIYF
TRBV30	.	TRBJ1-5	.	TGTGCCTGGAGTGGTGCTGGGAGGAATCAGCCCCAGCATTTT	CAWSGAGRNQPQHF
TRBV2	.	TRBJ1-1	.	TGTGCCAGCAGCCTCGCGAGGAACACTGAAGCTTTCTTT	CASSLARNTEAFF
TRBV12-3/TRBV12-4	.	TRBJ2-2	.	TGTGCCAGCAAGAGGGAGAGAACCGGGGAGCTGTTTTTT	CASKRERTGELFF
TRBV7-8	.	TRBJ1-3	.	TGTGCCAGCAGCGCCGAGGGAGGGATAGGGGGAAACACCATATATTTT	CASSAEGGIGGNTIYF
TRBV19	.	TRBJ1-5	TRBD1	TGTGCCAGTAGCGCCGAGGGGGCGCGGGGCCAGCCCCAGCATTTT	CASSAEGARGQPQHF
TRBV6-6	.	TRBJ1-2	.	TGTGCCAGCAGTTCGTCAGCGCCTGTGGGCTACACCTTC	CASSSSAPVGYTF
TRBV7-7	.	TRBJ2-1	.	TGTGCCAGCAGCTTAGGTAGGGGGACCCGCAATGAGCAGTTCTTC	CASSLGRGTRNEQFF
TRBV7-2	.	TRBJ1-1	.	TGTGCCAGCAGCTTCGGTATGAACACTGAAGCTTTCTTT	CASSFGMNTEAFF
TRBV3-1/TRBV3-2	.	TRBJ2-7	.	TGTGCCAGCAGCCAAGGTGCAGGGTTCCACGAGCAGTACTTC	CASSQGAGFHEQYF